Listed here are 32 T cell receptor beta chains from one sample, sequenced in a study of Ad26.COV2.S vaccination and SARS-CoV-2 variants. Indicated treatment: about 20 received Ad26.COV2.S at low or high dose, single or two shots; roughly 5 received placebo; per-sample allocation not given. The samples date from day 63 after the first vaccine or placebo injection. TCRdb keeps only in-frame clones here, not all; method: immunoSEQ multiplex PCR. The table includes about 420,000 clones, around nine tenths detected once. The sequencing here drew on peripheral blood, taken in a trial of Ad26.COV2.S vaccine versus placebo. The receptors stem from a person between 18 and 65 years old who received the Ad26.COV2.S COVID-19 vaccine or a placebo.

This chain uses TRBV9 with TRBJ1-3, with 9 bases fitting TRBD1. After removal of 2 bases from V and 2 bases from J, the junction contained 2 bases not matched to a gene. The CDR3 totals 15 residues. Per germline, CDR1 SGDLS and CDR2 YYNGEE. The chain's CDR3 is CASSVRDRAGNTIYF. The CDR3 nucleotides read TGTGCCAGCAGCGTCCGGGACAGGGCTGGAAACACCATATATTTT. Full variable domain (outside the CDR3, taken from reference TRBV9 and TRBJ1-3): DSGVTQTPKHLITATGQRVTLRCSPRSGDLSVYWYQQSLDQGLQFLIQYYNGEERAKGNILERFSAQQFPDLHSELNLSSLELGDSALYFCASSVRDRAGNTIYFGEGSWLTVV.

V is TRBV2 and J is TRBJ1-3; unclear D gene. Germline CDR1 and CDR2: SNHLY and FYNNEI. Trimming left V 8 bases short and J 3 bases short, with 11 bases between. The CDR3 runs 13 residues. The CDR3 DNA reads as TGTGCCAGCGGGCCGGGCCGTGGAAACACCATATATTTT. Translated, it gives CASGPGRGNTIYF.

In its sample, this clone was seen once. The chain couples TRBV7-9 to TRBJ2-4; 9 bases are shared with TRBD1. This CDR3 is built from 17 residues. The germline V gene encodes CDR1 SEHNR and CDR2 FQNEAQ (reference sequence). The junction had 14 bases not matched to a gene; V was cut back by 5 bases and J by 6 bases. CDR3 bases: TGTGCCAGCAGCCCTCCCGGACAGGGGACGGTTGGAAACATTCAGTACTTC. This sequence encodes CASSPPGQGTVGNIQYF. The whole variable domain, filled in from reference TRBV7-9 and TRBJ2-4, reads DTGVSQNPRHKITKRGQNVTFRCDPISEHNRLYWYRQTLGQGPEFLTYFQNEAQLEKSRLLSDRFSAERPKGSFSTLEIQRTEQGDSAMYLCASSPPGQGTVGNIQYFGAGTRLSVL.

V gene TRBV7-8 combines with J gene TRBJ2-3; D gene ambiguous. Looked up from germline, CDR1 is SGHVS and CDR2 is FQNEAQ. The CDR3 covers 14 residues. Trimming shortened V by 3 bases and J by 0 bases, and 7 bases separated the two germline ends. The CDR3 DNA is TGTGCCAGCAGCTTGACGACTAGCACAGATACGCAGTATTTT. Translating gives CASSLTTSTDTQYF.

The chain uses TRBV20-1 and TRBJ2-2, with D unresolved. V was trimmed by 1 base and J by 7 bases, leaving 4 bases between them. Germline lookup yields CDR1 DFQATT and CDR2 SNEGSKA (reference sequence). There are 11 residues in the CDR3. The CDR3 spells CSARGGGELFF. The CDR3 DNA follows: TGCAGTGCTAGAGGGGGCGGGGAGCTGTTTTTT.

This chain uses TRBV28 with TRBJ1-5, with a tentative D call TRBD1 (5 bases). The CDR3 extends over 18 amino acids. V was trimmed by 7 bases and J by 6 bases, leaving 28 bases between them. From germline, CDR1 is MDHEN and CDR2 SYDVKM. This CDR3 is CASTVTGPGLQYGQPQHF. DNA of the CDR3: TGTGCCAGCACCGTTACAGGCCCAGGTCTCCAATACGGTCAGCCCCAGCATTTT.

V and J are TRBV28 and TRBJ1-5; 7 bases line up with TRBD1. This CDR3 comprises 15 residues. Unmatched junction bases numbered 9, after V lost 3 bases and J lost 7 bases. Per germline, CDR1 MDHEN and CDR2 SYDVKM. CDR3 sequence (DNA): TGTGCCAGCAGTTTGGTGGGACAGATACCCCAGCCCCAGCATTTT. This codes for CASSLVGQIPQPQHF.

The V gene is TRBV30, the J gene TRBJ2-3, with D possibly matching TRBD1 (6 bases). The CDR3 runs 14 residues. Trimming removed 2 bases at V and 2 bases at J, with 11 bases between. CDR1 and CDR2 (germline): GTSNPN, SVGIG (reference sequence). CDR3 coding DNA: TGTGCCTGGAGTACAGGGCCTTACACAGATACGCAGTATTTT. This encodes CAWSTGPYTDTQYF.

The chain joins TRBV5-8 to TRBJ1-1; 7 bases are a match to TRBD1. V lost 1 base and J lost 3; bases outside the gene matches: 3. This CDR3 comprises 14 residues. CDR1 and CDR2 (germline): SGHTS, YDEGEE. The CDR3 coding sequence is TGTGCCAGCAGCTTGAGTCAGGGGGACACTGAAGCTTTCTTT. Translated: CASSLSQGDTEAFF.

CDR3 in amino acids: CAWSVSGNGGYTF. The CDR3 DNA follows: TGTGCCTGGAGTGTATCTGGGAATGGAGGCTACACCTTC. The chain uses TRBV30 and TRBJ1-2, with D uncertain. The V gene's germline CDR1 is GTSNPN and CDR2 SVGIG (reference sequence). With 0 bases removed from V and 8 bases from J, the gap between germline ends came to 13 bases. The CDR3 runs 13 residues.

The CDR3: CASSVASSVGDTQYF. The DNA for the CDR3 is TGTGCCAGCAGCGTAGCGTCTAGCGTTGGAGATACGCAGTATTTT. J is TRBJ2-3 and V is TRBV9; tentative D call: TRBD2 (6 bases). Germline CDR1 SGDLS, CDR2 YYNGEE. Trimming cost V 0 bases and J 5 bases, with 13 bases left between them. The CDR3 has 15 residues.

Only one count was recorded for this clone. The chain has TRBV6-6 and TRBJ2-1; TRBD2 agrees at 11 bases. The V gene end was trimmed by 6 bases and the J gene end by 4 bases; junction bases not matched to a gene: 5. This CDR3 has 15 amino acids. Germline CDR1 MNHNY, CDR2 SVGAGI (reference sequence). For the CDR3, the DNA is TGTGCCAGCAGATTTGGGACTAGCGGTTACAATGAGCAGTTCTTC. Encoded protein: CASRFGTSGYNEQFF.

The rearrangement links TRBV28 to TRBJ2-7; the D gene is possibly TRBD1 (6 bases). The CDR3 contains 13 residues. The germline gives CDR1 MDHEN, CDR2 SYDVKM. V lost 6 bases and J lost 2, with 11 bases in between. In nucleotides, the CDR3 is TGTGCCAGCAGAGGCACAGGGCCCTACGAGCAGTACTTC. Translating gives CASRGTGPYEQYF.

The chain employs TRBV28 and TRBJ2-7, with no clear D. Trimming cost V 2 bases and J 4 bases, with 3 bases left between them. Germline V gene data show CDR1 as MDHEN and CDR2 as SYDVKM. The CDR3 has 11 amino acids. CDR3 region: CASSLVYEQYF. Written as DNA, the CDR3 is TGTGCCAGCAGTTTAGTATACGAGCAGTACTTC.

The chain recombines TRBV2 with TRBJ2-5, with D perhaps TRBD1 (6 bases). Deletions cut 2 bases from V and 4 bases from J, with 14 bases between. This CDR3 comprises 15 residues. Germline V gives CDR1 SNHLY, CDR2 FYNNEI. Here the CDR3 reads CASSEWAGETETQYF. The CDR3 coding sequence is TGTGCCAGCAGTGAATGGGCAGGGGAAACAGAGACCCAGTACTTC.

V usage is TRBV6-6 and J usage is TRBJ1-2; the D gene is possibly TRBD1 (6 bases). CDR1 and CDR2 from the germline V gene are MNHNY and SVGAGI (reference sequence). The CDR3 length is 13 residues. Between the trimmed V and J ends, which lost 2 bases and 8 bases, there was a span of 12 bases. The DNA of the CDR3 is TGTGCCAGCAGTTACGACAGGAAAGGGGGCTACACCTTC. Protein sequence: CASSYDRKGGYTF.

The chain carries TRBV7-6 and TRBJ2-5; D ambiguous. Trimming took 1 base from V and 0 from J, leaving 12 bases between them. Germline V gives CDR1 SGHVS, CDR2 FNYEAQ. This CDR3 is 16 amino acids long. The CDR3 DNA reads as TGTGCCAGCAGCTTAGTACAGACTCCGTACCAAGAGACCCAGTACTTC. Its protein product is CASSLVQTPYQETQYF.

The rearrangement joins TRBV4-1 to TRBJ2-3; TRBD2 is a possible D gene (5 bases). The CDR3 contains 18 residues. CDR1 and CDR2 from the germline V gene are MGHRA and YSYEKL. V was cut by 2 bases and J by 4 bases, with 22 bases left in between. The CDR3 spells CASSQFLTRFGGSDTQYF. The CDR3 nucleotides are TGCGCCAGCAGCCAATTTCTGACCAGATTTGGCGGGTCAGATACGCAGTATTTT.

The rearrangement uses TRBV6-5 and TRBJ2-7, with 8 bases that match TRBD2. The germline CDR1 and CDR2 sequences are MNHEY and SVGAGI. With 4 bases clipped from V and 6 bases from J, the junction kept 11 bases outside the gene matches. There are 15 residues in the CDR3. The CDR3 DNA reads as TGTGCCAGCAGTTTCTTCGGGGGGGCGGTTGGCGAGCAGTACTTC. This encodes CASSFFGGAVGEQYF.

The chain couples TRBV19 to TRBJ1-1; 9 bases line up with TRBD1. V was pared by 5 bases and J by 5 bases, with 6 bases of the junction left unmatched. Germline CDR1 and CDR2: LNHDA and SQIVND (reference sequence). This CDR3 region has 14 residues. Here the CDR3 reads CASSPGQGRTEAFF. The DNA for the CDR3 is TGTGCCAGTAGTCCGGGACAGGGTCGTACTGAAGCTTTCTTT.

V and J are TRBV25-1 and TRBJ2-6; D is perhaps TRBD2 (5 bases). From germline, CDR1 is MGHDK and CDR2 SYGVNS. The CDR3 is 16 residues long. V lost 2 bases to trimming and J lost 3 bases, with 11 bases between them. The CDR3 here is CASSEAPGGGANVLTF. CDR3 sequence (DNA): TGTGCCAGCAGTGAAGCCCCCGGAGGTGGGGCCAACGTCCTGACTTTC.

V usage is TRBV3-1 (or the pseudogene TRBV3-2) and J usage is TRBJ1-3; 7 bases line up with TRBD1. CDR3 length equals 12 residues. J lost 2 bases, V lost 9 bases, and 1 base had no gene match. The germline gives CDR1 LGHDT, CDR2 YNNKEL (reference sequence). The CDR3 coding sequence is TGTGCCAGTGGGACAGCTGGAAACACCATATATTTT. Its protein product is CASGTAGNTIYF.

The rearrangement links TRBV30 to TRBJ1-2; TRBD1 is a possible D gene (6 bases). The V gene's germline CDR1 is GTSNPN and CDR2 SVGIG (reference sequence). Trimming removed 1 base at V and 0 bases at J, with 15 bases between. The CDR3 totals 16 residues. In DNA form, the CDR3 reads TGTGCCTGGAGTGCTACGACATGGACAGCTAACTATGGCTACACCTTC. It codes for CAWSATTWTANYGYTF.

This chain connects TRBV6-2 or TRBV6-3 to TRBJ1-1; 7 bases agree with TRBD1. The junction had 11 bases not matched to a gene; V was cut back by 5 bases and J by 5 bases. The V gene's germline CDR1 is MNHEY and CDR2 SVGEGT. CDR3 length equals 15 residues. This CDR3 reads CASSPQGQRWTEAFF. CDR3 coding DNA: TGTGCCAGCAGTCCCCAGGGACAGCGGTGGACTGAAGCTTTCTTT.

The rearrangement links TRBV28 to TRBJ2-7; 8 nucleotides line up with TRBD2. Germline lookup yields CDR1 MDHEN and CDR2 SYDVKM. The V and J ends lost 7 bases and 7 bases, in that order; junction bases with no gene match: 9. The CDR3 has 13 amino acids. CDR3 amino acids: CASTPGGAEEQYF. CDR3 sequence (DNA): TGTGCCAGCACTCCCGGGGGGGCGGAGGAGCAGTACTTC.

The V gene is TRBV28, the J gene TRBJ2-3, with unresolved D. The CDR3 totals 13 residues. The V gene lost 1 base and the J gene lost 0 bases, with 2 bases spanning the gap. Germline-derived CDR1 and CDR2 are MDHEN and SYDVKM. CDR3 in amino acids: CASSLSSTDTQYF. The CDR3 DNA follows: TGTGCCAGCAGTTTATCCAGCACAGATACGCAGTATTTT.

This chain connects TRBV7-9 to TRBJ2-1, with unresolved D. CDR3 length: 16 amino acids. Trimming took off 5 bases at V and 0 bases at J, with 14 bases between the two ends. CDR1 is SEHNR and CDR2 is FQNEAQ in the germline V gene (reference sequence). The CDR3 DNA reads as TGTGCCAGCAGCCTTAGAAGGCTGAGCTCCTACAATGAGCAGTTCTTC. Protein sequence: CASSLRRLSSYNEQFF.

The V and J genes are TRBV4-1 and TRBJ1-1; a weak D match, TRBD1 (5 bases). The CDR3 length is 14 residues. Deletions cut 4 bases from V and 5 bases from J, with 14 bases between. Germline loops: CDR1 MGHRA, CDR2 YSYEKL. The DNA of the CDR3 is TGCGCCAGCAGCCCAATGCTGGGGCGAACTGAAGCTTTCTTT. Protein sequence: CASSPMLGRTEAFF.

The CDR3 DNA is TGTGCCAGCAGCCTATGGACAGGGTGGGGGTATGGCTACACCTTC. This sequence encodes CASSLWTGWGYGYTF. The rearrangement uses TRBV5-6 and TRBJ1-2; TRBD1 aligns across 8 bases. The germline CDR1 and CDR2 sequences are SGHDT and YYEEEE. V was clipped by 4 bases and J by 5 bases; unmatched bases: 10. This CDR3 is 15 amino acids long.

The chain uses TRBV29-1 and TRBJ2-3, with TRBD1 matching over 7 bases. This CDR3 spans 13 amino acids. The V gene end was trimmed by 3 bases and the J gene end by 3 bases; junction bases not matched to a gene: 3. Germline assignment: CDR1 SQVTM and CDR2 ANQGSEA. This chain's CDR3 is CSVERRGTDTQYF. The CDR3 region has the DNA TGCAGCGTTGAGCGCAGGGGGACAGATACGCAGTATTTT.

This sequence joins TRBV3-1 (or the pseudogene TRBV3-2) and TRBJ2-1; D possibly corresponds to TRBD2 (5 bases). Trimming shortened V by 0 bases and J by 8 bases, and 8 bases separated the two germline ends. The CDR3 spans 13 residues. Per germline, CDR1 LGHDT and CDR2 YNNKEL (reference sequence). DNA for the CDR3: TGTGCCAGCAGCCAAGACGGGAACGATGAGCAGTTCTTC. It specifies CASSQDGNDEQFF.

The rearrangement joins TRBV7-6 to TRBJ2-7; maybe TRBD1 (5 bases). The germline CDR1 and CDR2 sequences are SGHVS and FNYEAQ. V was cut by 5 bases and J by 6 bases, with 11 bases left in between. The CDR3 consists of 12 residues. The CDR3 DNA sequence: TGTGCCAGCAGCCAGGGTACGTCCGAGCAGTACTTC. Its translation: CASSQGTSEQYF.